Listed below are T cell receptor beta chains from one sample, sequenced in a study of T cell repertoires in cytomegalovirus infection. No antigens are known for them. TCRdb reprocessed the reads with MiXCR, giving one entry per CDR3 protein. The sample yields roughly 130,000 distinct CDR3 sequences, 24% seen once. The sequenced sample consisted of PBMCs, sequenced either directly or after in vitro stimulation (not recorded which). Receptors originate from a human donor in good health (CMV status not recorded). Some clones in this sample may be carry-over from other donors' samples. CDR3s include the opening cysteine and the closing phenylalanine or tryptophan. The order of the fields is CDR3 protein, CDR3 DNA, J gene, clone size, V gene, D gene. D genes are given only for firm matches. The size field is filled for only some rows; it gives once, few, many or a size class.

CASSPRIRTSKGRNEQFF	TGTGCCAGCAGCCCCAGAATTAGGACTAGCAAGGGGAGGAATGAGCAGTTCTTC	TRBJ2-1	many	TRBV7-8	TRBD2
CASSIPPGTSGIIGETQYF	TGTGCCAGCAGCATTCCCCCCGGGACTAGCGGGATAATCGGGGAGACCCAGTACTTC	TRBJ2-5	few	TRBV7-2	TRBD2
CASSLVRGFTGELFF	TGTGCCAGCAGCTTAGTAAGGGGGTTCACCGGGGAGCTGTTTTTT	TRBJ2-2	many	TRBV11-2	-
CASSLGGRGGLNEQFF	TGTGCCAGCAGCTTAGGTGGCAGGGGTGGTTTAAATGAGCAGTTCTTC	TRBJ2-1	-	TRBV7-6	-
CASSLRTGETEAFF	TGTGCCAGCAGTCTCCGGACAGGGGAGACTGAAGCTTTCTTT	TRBJ1-1	-	TRBV12-3/TRBV12-4	TRBD1
CASSVQRVTDTQYF	TGTGCCAGCAGCGTCCAGCGGGTCACAGATACGCAGTATTTT	TRBJ2-3	few	TRBV7-8	-
CASSLGGDLLF	TGTGCCAGCAGCTTAGGCGGGGATTTGCTCTTC	TRBJ2-1	few	TRBV7-6	-
CSAGSWVSYGYTF	TGCAGTGCTGGGTCGTGGGTGTCCTATGGCTACACCTTC	TRBJ1-2	few	TRBV20-1	-
CASSHGGSDQETQYF	TGTGCCAGCAGCCATGGGGGGTCAGACCAAGAGACCCAGTACTTC	TRBJ2-5	few	TRBV14	-
CASRMADGYTF	TGTGCCAGCAGGATGGCGGATGGCTACACCTTC	TRBJ1-2	few	TRBV11-3	-
CASSRGGQNIQYF	TGTGCCAGCAGTCGGGGCGGCCAAAACATTCAGTACTTC	TRBJ2-4	-	TRBV6-5	-
CASRSREGADTQYF	TGTGCCAGCAGGTCCCGGGAGGGCGCAGATACGCAGTATTTT	TRBJ2-3	-	TRBV9	TRBD2
CASMTSGGSYEQYF	TGTGCCAGCATGACTAGCGGGGGATCCTACGAGCAGTACTTC	TRBJ2-7	many	TRBV12-3/TRBV12-4	TRBD2
CASSIQAGGNTIYF	TGTGCCAGTAGTATACAGGCTGGAGGAAACACCATATATTTT	TRBJ1-3	few	TRBV19	-
CASSPVAGAKTQYF	TGTGCCAGCAGCCCGGTCGCGGGAGCAAAGACCCAGTACTTC	TRBJ2-5	-	TRBV7-9	TRBD2
CATQTGLEAFTDTQYF	TGTGCCACCCAAACAGGACTAGAAGCCTTCACAGATACGCAGTATTTT	TRBJ2-3	few	TRBV27	TRBD2
CASSYSGTQLNSPLHF	TGTGCCAGCAGTTACTCAGGGACACAGCTTAATTCACCCCTCCACTTT	TRBJ1-6	once	TRBV6-6	-
CASSPPAGHGYTF	TGTGCCAGCTCACCACCTGCAGGGCATGGCTACACCTTC	TRBJ1-2	few	TRBV18	-
CASSPRLNTEAFF	TGTGCCAGCAGCCCAAGGTTGAACACTGAAGCTTTCTTT	TRBJ1-1	-	TRBV7-8	-
CASSFGQTQFF	TGTGCCAGCAGTTTTGGACAGACTCAGTTCTTC	TRBJ2-1	-	TRBV28	-
CVSSPTGRNQPQHF	TGTGTCAGCAGTCCGACAGGGAGGAATCAGCCCCAGCATTTT	TRBJ1-5	-	TRBV6-6	TRBD1
CASSPRIDSGANVLTF	TGTGCCAGCAGCCCTCGGATCGACTCTGGGGCCAACGTCCTGACTTTC	TRBJ2-6	many	TRBV7-2	-